This TCR beta chain stems from a study of T cell responses to AZD1222 COVID-19 vaccine. Whole-study results and caveats: Only 5 or 6 individuals given AZD1222 were seropositive at baseline. Samples come after the peak T cell response, not at day 14. Possibly, clonal diversity was underestimated; donors were largely white British and included more females. Unmutated regions of variants are reportedly targeted by nearly half of spike-specific TCRs.

Clones were sequenced by immunoSEQ multiplex PCR, and TCRdb holds only the in-frame ones, with some missing. The sample yields some 200,000 clones, roughly 92% seen once. With 4 bases removed from V and 0 bases from J, the gap between germline ends came to 13 bases. The CDR3 spans 16 residues. Germline CDR1 and CDR2: MNHNS and SASEGT. Note on this clone: Its antigen is unknown.

The receptor's source is an adult who received the AZD1222 COVID-19 vaccine. This specimen consisted of peripheral blood, obtained 28 days after the second AZD1222 dose. The chain employs TRBV6-1 and TRBJ1-3; no clear D. The CDR3 DNA reads as TGTGCCAGCAGTGTTTATCCGGCCGACTCTGGAAACACCATATATTTT. Translating gives CASSVYPADSGNTIYF.